This T cell receptor (beta chain) was identified in a study of OX40 agonist ivuxolimab in advanced cancers. TCRdb's copy holds only in-frame clones and misses some; the assay was immunoSEQ multiplex PCR. The data contain fewer than 85,000 clones, roughly 86% of them singletons. The CDR3 length is 15 residues. Germline trimming cut 9 bases from V and 7 bases from J; bases unmatched to any gene: 7. Germline V gene sequence: CDR1 MNHEY, CDR2 SVGAGI. The sample in question was CD4+ or CD8+ T cells sorted from blood, obtained in a trial of the OX40 agonist ivuxolimab. This clonotype was obtained from an adult with an advanced solid tumor such as melanoma, head and neck, liver or kidney cancer. V gene TRBV6-5 combines with J gene TRBJ2-1, with 15 nucleotides matching TRBD2. The CDR3 coding sequence is TGTGCCAGTAAGAAAGGACTAGCGGGGGGGAATGAGCAGTTCTTC. Amino acid sequence: CASKKGLAGGNEQFF.